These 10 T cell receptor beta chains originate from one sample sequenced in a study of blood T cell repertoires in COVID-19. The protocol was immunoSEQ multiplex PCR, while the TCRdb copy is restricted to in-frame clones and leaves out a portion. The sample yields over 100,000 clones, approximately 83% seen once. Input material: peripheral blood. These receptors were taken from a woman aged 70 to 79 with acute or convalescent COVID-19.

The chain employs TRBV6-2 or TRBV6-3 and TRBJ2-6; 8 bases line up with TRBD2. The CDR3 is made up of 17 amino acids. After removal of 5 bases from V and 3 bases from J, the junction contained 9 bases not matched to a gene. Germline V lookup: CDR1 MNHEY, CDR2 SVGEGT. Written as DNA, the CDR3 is TGTGCCAGCAGTCCCACCCCCGGGACTAGTGGGGCCAACGTCCTGACTTTC. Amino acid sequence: CASSPTPGTSGANVLTF.

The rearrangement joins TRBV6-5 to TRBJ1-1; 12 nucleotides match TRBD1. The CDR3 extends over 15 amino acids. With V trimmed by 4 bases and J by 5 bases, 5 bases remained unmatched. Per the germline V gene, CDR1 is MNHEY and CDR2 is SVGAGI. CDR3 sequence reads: CASSSRDRGRTEAFF. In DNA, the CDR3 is TGTGCCAGCAGTTCAAGGGACAGGGGGCGAACTGAAGCTTTCTTT.

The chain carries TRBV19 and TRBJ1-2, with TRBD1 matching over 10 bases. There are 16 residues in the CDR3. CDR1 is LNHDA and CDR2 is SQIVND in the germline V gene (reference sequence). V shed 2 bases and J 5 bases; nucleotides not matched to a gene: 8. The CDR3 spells CASSIFEGQGYYGYTF. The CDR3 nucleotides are TGTGCCAGTAGTATATTTGAGGGACAGGGGTATTATGGCTACACCTTC.

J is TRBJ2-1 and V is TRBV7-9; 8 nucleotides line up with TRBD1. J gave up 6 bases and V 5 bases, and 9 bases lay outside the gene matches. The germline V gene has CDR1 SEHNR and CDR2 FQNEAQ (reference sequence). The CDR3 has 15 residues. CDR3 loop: CASSKDRDLGNEQFF. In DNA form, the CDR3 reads TGTGCCAGCAGCAAGGACAGGGACCTAGGCAATGAGCAGTTCTTC.

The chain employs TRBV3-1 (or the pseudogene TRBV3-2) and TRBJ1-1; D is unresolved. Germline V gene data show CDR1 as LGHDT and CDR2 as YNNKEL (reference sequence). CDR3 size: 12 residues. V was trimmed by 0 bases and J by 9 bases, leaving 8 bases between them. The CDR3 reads CASSQDPGQAFF. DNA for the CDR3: TGTGCCAGCAGCCAAGATCCGGGTCAAGCTTTCTTT.

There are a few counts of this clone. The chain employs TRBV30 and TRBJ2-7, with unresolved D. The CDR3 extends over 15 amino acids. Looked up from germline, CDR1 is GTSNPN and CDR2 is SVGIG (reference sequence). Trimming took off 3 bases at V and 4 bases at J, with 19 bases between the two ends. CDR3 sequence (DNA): TGTGCCTGGAGCCCTGGATCGGGTGTTTTTTACGAGCAGTACTTC. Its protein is CAWSPGSGVFYEQYF.

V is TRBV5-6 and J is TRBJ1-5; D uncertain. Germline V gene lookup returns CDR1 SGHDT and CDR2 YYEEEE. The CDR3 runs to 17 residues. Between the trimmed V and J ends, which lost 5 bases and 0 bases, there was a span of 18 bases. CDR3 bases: TGTGCCAGCAGTCCCGGTGGAGGCCCTAATAGCAATCAGCCCCAGCATTTT. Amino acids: CASSPGGGPNSNQPQHF. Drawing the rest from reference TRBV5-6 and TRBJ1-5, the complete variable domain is DAGVTQSPTHLIKTRGQQVTLRCSPKSGHDTVSWYQQALGQGPQFIFQYYEEEERQRGNFPDRFSGHQFPNYSSELNVNALLLGDSALYLCASSPGGGPNSNQPQHFGDGTRLSIL.

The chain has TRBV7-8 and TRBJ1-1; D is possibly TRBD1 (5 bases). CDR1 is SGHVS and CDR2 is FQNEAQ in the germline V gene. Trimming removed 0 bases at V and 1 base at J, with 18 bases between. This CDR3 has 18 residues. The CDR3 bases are TGTGCCAGCAGCTTAGCGTTTAGGTCAGGGCTACGGAACACTGAAGCTTTCTTT. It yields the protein CASSLAFRSGLRNTEAFF.

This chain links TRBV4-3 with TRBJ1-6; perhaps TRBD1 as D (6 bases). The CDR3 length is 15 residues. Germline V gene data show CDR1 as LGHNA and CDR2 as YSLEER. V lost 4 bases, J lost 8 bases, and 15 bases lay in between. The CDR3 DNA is TGCGCCAGCAGCCCCCGGGCAGGGGCGGATTCACCCCTCCACTTT. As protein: CASSPRAGADSPLHF.

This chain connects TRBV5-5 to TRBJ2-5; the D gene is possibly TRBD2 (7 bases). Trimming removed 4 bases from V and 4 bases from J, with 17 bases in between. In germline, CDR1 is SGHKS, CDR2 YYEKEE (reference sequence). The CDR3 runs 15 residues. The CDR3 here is CASSRGALAIETQYF. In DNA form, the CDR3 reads TGTGCCAGCAGCCGGGGGGCACTAGCGATAGAGACCCAGTACTTC.